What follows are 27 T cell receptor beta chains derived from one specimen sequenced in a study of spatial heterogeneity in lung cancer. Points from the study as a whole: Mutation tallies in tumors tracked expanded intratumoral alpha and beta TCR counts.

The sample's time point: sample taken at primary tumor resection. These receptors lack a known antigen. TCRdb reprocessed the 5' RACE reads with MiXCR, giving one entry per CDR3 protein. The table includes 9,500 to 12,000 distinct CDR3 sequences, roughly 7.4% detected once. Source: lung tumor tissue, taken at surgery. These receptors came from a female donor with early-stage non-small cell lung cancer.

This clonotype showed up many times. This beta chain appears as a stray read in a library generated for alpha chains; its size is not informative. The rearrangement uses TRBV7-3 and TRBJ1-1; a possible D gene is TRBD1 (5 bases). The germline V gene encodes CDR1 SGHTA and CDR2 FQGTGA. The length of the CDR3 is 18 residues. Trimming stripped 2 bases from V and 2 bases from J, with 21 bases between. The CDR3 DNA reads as TGTGCCAGCAGCTTAGTCCCCACGGGGTCGGGGGTTAACACTGAAGCTTTCTTT. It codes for CASSLVPTGSGVNTEAFF.

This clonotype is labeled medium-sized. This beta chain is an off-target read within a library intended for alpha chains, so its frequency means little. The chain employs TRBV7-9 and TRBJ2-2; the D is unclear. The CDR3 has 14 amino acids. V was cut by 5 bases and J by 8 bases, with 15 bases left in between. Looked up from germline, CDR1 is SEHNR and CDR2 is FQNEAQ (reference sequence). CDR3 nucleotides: TGTGCCAGCAGCCTCCCCGCGGCTGGGGGGGAGCTGTTTTTT. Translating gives CASSLPAAGGELFF.

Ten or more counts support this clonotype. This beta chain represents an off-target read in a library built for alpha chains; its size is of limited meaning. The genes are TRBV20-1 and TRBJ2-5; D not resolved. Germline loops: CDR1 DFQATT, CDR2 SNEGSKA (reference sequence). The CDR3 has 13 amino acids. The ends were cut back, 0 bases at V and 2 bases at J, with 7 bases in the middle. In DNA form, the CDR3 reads TGCAGTGCTAGAGATCCACCTCAAGAGACCCAGTACTTC. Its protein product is CSARDPPQETQYF.

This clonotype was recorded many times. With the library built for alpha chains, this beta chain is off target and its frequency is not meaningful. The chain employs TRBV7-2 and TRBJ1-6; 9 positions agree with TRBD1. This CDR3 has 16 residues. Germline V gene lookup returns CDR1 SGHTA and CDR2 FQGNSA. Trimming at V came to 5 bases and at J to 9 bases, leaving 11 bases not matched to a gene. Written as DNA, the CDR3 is TGTGCCAGCAGCACTGAACCGGGACAGGGTGGTTCACCCCTCCACTTT. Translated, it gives CASSTEPGQGGSPLHF.

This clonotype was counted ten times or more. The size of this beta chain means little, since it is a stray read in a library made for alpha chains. CDR3 in DNA: TGTGCCTGGAGTTTCAGGACAGGGGGCGCGGATCAGCCCCAGCATTTT. Translating it yields CAWSFRTGGADQPQHF. The chain is built from TRBV30 and TRBJ1-5; TRBD1 matches 11 bases. Looked up from germline, CDR1 is GTSNPN and CDR2 is SVGIG (reference sequence). This CDR3 spans 16 amino acids. With 2 bases clipped from V and 5 bases from J, the junction kept 8 bases outside the gene matches.

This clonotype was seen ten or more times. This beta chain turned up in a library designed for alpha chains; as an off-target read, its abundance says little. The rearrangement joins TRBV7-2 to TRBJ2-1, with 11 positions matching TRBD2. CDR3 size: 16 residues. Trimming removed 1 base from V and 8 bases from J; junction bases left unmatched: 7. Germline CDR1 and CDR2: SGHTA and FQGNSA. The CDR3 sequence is CASSLDASGGRDEQFF. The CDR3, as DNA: TGTGCCAGCAGCTTAGACGCTAGCGGGGGGAGGGATGAGCAGTTCTTC. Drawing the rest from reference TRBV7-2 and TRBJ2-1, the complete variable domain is GAGVSQSPSNKVTEKGKDVELRCDPISGHTALYWYRQSLGQGLEFLIYFQGNSAPDKSGLPSDRFSAERTGGSVSTLTIQRTQQEDSAVYLCASSLDASGGRDEQFFGPGTRLTVL.

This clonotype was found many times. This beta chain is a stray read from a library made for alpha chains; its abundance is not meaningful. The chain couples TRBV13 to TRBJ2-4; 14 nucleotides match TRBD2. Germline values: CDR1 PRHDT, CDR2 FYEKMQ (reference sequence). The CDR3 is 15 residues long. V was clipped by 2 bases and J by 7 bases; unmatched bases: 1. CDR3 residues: CASSLRLAGGNIQYF. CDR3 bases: TGTGCCAGCAGCTTACGACTAGCGGGGGGGAACATTCAGTACTTC.

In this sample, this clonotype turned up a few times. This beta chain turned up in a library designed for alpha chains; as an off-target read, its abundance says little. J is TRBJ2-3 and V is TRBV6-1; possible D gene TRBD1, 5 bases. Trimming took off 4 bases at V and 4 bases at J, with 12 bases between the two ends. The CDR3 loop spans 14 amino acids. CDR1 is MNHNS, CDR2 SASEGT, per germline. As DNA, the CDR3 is TGTGCCAGCAGTGTTGGGCAGGGCTCAGATACGCAGTATTTT. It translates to CASSVGQGSDTQYF.

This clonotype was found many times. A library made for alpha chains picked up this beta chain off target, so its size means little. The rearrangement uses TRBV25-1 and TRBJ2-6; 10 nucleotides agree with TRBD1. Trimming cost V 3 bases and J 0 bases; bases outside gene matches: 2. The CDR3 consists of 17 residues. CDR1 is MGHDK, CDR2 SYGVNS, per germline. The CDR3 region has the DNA TGTGCCAGCAGTGACCGGACAGGGGGCTCTGGGGCCAACGTCCTGACTTTC. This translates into CASSDRTGGSGANVLTF.

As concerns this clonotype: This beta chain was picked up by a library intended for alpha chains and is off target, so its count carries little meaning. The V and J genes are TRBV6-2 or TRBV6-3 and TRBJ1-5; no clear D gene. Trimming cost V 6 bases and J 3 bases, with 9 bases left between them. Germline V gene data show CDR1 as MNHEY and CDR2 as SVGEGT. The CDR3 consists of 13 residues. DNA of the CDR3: TGTGCCAGCAGCCCCTCCCACAATCAGCCCCAGCATTTT. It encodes CASSPSHNQPQHF.

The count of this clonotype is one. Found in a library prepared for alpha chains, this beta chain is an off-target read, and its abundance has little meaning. CDR3 DNA: TGTGCCAGCAGTTTACGGTTCGGGGACAGGTACCAAGAGACCCAGTACTTC. As protein: CASSLRFGDRYQETQYF. The rearrangement links TRBV12-3 or TRBV12-4 to TRBJ2-5, with 8 bases that match TRBD1. This CDR3 comprises 17 residues. The V and J ends lost 2 bases and 0 bases, in that order; junction bases with no gene match: 8.

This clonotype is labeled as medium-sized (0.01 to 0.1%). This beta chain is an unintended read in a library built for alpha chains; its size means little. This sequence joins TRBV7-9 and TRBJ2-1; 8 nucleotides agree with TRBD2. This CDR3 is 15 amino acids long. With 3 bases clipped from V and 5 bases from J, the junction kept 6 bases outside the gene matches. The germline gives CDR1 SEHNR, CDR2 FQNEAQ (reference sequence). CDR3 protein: CASSFGIAGNNEQFF. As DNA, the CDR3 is TGTGCCAGCAGCTTCGGAATAGCGGGGAACAATGAGCAGTTCTTC.

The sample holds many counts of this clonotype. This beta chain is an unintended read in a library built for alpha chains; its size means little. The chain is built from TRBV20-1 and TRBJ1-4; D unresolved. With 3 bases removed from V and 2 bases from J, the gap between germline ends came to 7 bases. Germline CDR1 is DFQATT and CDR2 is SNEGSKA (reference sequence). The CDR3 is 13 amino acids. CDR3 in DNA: TGCAGTGCTAGTTTTCGGACTAATGAAAAACTGTTTTTT. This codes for CSASFRTNEKLFF.

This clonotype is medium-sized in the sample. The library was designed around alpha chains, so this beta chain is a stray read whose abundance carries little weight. The CDR3 region has the DNA TGTGCCAGCAGCACTACAGTGGGTCAGCCCCAGCATTTT. Translating gives CASSTTVGQPQHF. This chain uses TRBV7-3 with TRBJ1-5; D uncertain. Germline assignment: CDR1 SGHTA and CDR2 FQGTGA. CDR3 size: 13 residues. Trimming took 5 bases from V and 6 from J, leaving 11 bases between them.

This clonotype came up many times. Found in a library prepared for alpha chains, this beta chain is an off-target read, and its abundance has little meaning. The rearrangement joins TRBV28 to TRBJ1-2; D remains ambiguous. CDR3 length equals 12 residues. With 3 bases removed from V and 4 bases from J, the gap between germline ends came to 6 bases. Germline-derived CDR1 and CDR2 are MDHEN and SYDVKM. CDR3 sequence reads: CASSLGSYGYTF. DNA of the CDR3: TGTGCCAGCAGTTTGGGATCCTATGGCTACACCTTC.

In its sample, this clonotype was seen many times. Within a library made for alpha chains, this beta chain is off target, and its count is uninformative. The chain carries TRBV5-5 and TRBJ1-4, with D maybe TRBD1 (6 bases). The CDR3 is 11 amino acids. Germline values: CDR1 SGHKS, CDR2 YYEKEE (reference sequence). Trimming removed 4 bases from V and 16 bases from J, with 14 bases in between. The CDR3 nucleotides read TGTGCCAGCAGCCTTAAGGGGGAGGCGTTTTTT. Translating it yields CASSLKGEAFF.

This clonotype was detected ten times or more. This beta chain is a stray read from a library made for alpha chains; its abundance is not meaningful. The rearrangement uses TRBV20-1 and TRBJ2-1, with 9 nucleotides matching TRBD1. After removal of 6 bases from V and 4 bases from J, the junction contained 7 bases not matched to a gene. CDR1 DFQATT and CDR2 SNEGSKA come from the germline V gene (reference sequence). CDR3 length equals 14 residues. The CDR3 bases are TGCAGTGCAGACCCCGGGACAGGGTACAATGAGCAGTTCTTC. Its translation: CSADPGTGYNEQFF.

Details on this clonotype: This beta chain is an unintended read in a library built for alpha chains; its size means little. The CDR3 loop reads CASSPEQGVNTEAFF. The CDR3 DNA reads as TGCGCCAGCAGCCCGGAACAGGGGGTGAACACTGAAGCTTTCTTT. The genes are TRBV5-1 and TRBJ1-1; 8 nucleotides line up with TRBD1. Unmatched junction bases numbered 5, after V lost 4 bases and J lost 0 bases. This CDR3 has 15 amino acids. Germline CDR1 SGHRS, CDR2 YFSETQ.

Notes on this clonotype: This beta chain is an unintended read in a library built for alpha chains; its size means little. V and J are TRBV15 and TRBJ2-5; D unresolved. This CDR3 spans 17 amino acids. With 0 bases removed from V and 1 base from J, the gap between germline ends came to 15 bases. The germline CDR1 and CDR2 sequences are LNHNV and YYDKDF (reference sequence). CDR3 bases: TGTGCCACCAGCAGAGATCGGAGTAGAAACTTCCAAGAGACCCAGTACTTC. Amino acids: CATSRDRSRNFQETQYF.

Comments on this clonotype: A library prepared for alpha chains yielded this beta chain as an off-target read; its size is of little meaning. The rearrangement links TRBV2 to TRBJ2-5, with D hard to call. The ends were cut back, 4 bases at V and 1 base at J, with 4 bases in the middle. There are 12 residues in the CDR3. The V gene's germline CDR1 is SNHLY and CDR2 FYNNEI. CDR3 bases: TGTGCCAGCAGTGGGCTCCAAGAGACCCAGTACTTC. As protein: CASSGLQETQYF.

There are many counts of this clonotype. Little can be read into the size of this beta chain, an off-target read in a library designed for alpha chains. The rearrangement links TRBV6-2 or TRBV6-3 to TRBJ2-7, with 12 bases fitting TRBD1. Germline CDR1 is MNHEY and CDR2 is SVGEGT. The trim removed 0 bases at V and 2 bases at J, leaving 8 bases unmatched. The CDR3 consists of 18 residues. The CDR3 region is CASSYSSAGTGGTYEQYF. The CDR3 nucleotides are TGTGCCAGCAGTTACTCTTCGGCCGGGACAGGGGGCACCTACGAGCAGTACTTC.

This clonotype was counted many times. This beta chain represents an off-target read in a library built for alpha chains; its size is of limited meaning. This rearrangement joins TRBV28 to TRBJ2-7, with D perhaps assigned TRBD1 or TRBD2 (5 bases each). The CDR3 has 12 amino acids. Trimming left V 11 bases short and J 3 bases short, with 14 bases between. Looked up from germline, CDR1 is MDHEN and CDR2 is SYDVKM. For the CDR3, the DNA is TGTGCCGCCGAGGGGCCTGACTACGAGCAGTACTTC. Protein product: CAAEGPDYEQYF.

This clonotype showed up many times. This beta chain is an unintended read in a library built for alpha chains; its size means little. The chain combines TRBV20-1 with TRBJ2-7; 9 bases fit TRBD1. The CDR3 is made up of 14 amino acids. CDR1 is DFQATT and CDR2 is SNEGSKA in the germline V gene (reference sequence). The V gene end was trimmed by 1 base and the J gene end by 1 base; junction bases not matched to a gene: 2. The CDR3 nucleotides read TGCAGTGCTAGAGGAGACAGGGGGTCCTACGAGCAGTACTTC. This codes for CSARGDRGSYEQYF.

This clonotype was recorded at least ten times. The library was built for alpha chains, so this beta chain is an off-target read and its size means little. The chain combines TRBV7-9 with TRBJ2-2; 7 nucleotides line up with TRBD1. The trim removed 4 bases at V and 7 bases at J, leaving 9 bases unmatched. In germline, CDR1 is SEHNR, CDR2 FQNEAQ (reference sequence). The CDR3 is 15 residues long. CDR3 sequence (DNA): TGTGCCAGCAGCTCAATACAGGGGACCAACGGGGAGCTGTTTTTT. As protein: CASSSIQGTNGELFF. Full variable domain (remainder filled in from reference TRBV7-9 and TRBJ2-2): DTGVSQNPRHKITKRGQNVTFRCDPISEHNRLYWYRQTLGQGPEFLTYFQNEAQLEKSRLLSDRFSAERPKGSFSTLEIQRTEQGDSAMYLCASSSIQGTNGELFFGEGSRLTVL.

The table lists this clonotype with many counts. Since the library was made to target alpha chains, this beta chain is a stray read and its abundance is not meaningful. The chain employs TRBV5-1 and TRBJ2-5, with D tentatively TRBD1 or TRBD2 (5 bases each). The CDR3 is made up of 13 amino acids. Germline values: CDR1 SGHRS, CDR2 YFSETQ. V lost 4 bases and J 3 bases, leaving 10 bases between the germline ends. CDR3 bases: TGCGCCAGCAGCCGGGACGGTGAAGAGACCCAGTACTTC. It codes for CASSRDGEETQYF.

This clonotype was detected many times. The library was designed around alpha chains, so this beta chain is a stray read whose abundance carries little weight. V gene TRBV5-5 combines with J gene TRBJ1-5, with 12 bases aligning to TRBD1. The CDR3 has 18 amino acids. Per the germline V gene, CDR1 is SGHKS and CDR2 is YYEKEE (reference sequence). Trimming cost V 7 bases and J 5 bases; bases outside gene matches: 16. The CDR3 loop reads CASALVGQGASRYQPQHF. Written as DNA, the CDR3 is TGTGCCAGCGCGCTAGTGGGACAGGGGGCGAGCAGGTATCAGCCCCAGCATTTT.

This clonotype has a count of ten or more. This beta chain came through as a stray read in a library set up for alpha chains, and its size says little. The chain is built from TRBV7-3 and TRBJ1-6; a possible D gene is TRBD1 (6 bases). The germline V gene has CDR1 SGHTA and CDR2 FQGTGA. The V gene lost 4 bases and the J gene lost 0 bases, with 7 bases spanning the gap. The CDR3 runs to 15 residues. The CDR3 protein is CASSSDSSYNSPLHF. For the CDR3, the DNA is TGTGCCAGCAGCTCGGACAGCTCCTATAATTCACCCCTCCACTTT. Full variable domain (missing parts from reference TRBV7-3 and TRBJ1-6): GAGVSQTPSNKVTEKGKYVELRCDPISGHTALYWYRQSLGQGPEFLIYFQGTGAADDSGLPNDRFFAVRPEGSVSTLKIQRTERGDSAVYLCASSSDSSYNSPLHFGNGTRLTVT.